This T cell receptor beta chain was identified during a study of technical replicates of blood from a few donors. Repertoires were generated with immunoSEQ multiplex PCR, while TCRdb's copy carries only in-frame clones and drops some. The table shows around 83,000 clones, with roughly 92% occurring only once. In this sample, this clone turned up a few times. V lost 5 bases, J lost 0 bases, and 7 bases lay in between. Germline V gene lookup returns CDR1 SGHTA and CDR2 FQGNSA. The CDR3 has 13 amino acids. The sample taken for sequencing was T cells isolated from PBMCs. This TCR came from a human donor in good health. The chain carries TRBV7-2 and TRBJ1-1; D not certain. The CDR3 DNA reads as TGTGCCAGCAGCCCGCGGTTGAACACTGAAGCTTTCTTT. Its protein is CASSPRLNTEAFF.